This T cell receptor (beta chain) was documented in a study of blood T cell repertoires in COVID-19. Libraries were prepared by immunoSEQ multiplex PCR; TCRdb keeps only in-frame clonotypes and omits some of them. The data hold about 350,000 clones, with around nine tenths observed a single time. CDR1 is SQVTM and CDR2 is ANQGSEA in the germline V gene. Trimming shortened V by 0 bases and J by 4 bases, and 19 bases separated the two germline ends. The CDR3 length is 16 residues. Sample: PBMCs or T cells enriched from blood (not recorded which). This TCR came from a woman between 25 and 40 years old who had been exposed to COVID-19. The rearrangement links TRBV29-1 to TRBJ2-7; maybe TRBD1 (6 bases). CDR3 sequence (DNA): TGCAGCGTTGAAGATGATGACGGGACGAGGGGGTACGAGCAGTACTTC. It encodes CSVEDDDGTRGYEQYF.